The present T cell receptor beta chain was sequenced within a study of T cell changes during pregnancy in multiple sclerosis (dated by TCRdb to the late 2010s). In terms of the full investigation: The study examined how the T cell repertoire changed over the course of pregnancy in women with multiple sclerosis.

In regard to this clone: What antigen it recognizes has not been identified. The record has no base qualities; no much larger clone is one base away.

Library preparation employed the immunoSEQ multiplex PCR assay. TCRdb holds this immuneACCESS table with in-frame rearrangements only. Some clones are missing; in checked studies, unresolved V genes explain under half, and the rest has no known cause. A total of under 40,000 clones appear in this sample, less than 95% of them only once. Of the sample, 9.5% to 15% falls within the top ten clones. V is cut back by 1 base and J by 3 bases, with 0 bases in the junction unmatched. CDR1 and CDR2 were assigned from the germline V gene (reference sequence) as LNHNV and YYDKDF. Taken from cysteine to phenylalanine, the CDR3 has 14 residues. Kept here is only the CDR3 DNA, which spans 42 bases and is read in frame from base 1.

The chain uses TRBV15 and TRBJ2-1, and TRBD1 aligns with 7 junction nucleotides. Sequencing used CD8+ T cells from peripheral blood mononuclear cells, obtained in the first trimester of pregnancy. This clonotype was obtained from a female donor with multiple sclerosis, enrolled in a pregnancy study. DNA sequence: TGTGCCACCAGCAGAGGGGACAGCTACAATGAGCAGTTCTTC. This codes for CATSRGDSYNEQFF.